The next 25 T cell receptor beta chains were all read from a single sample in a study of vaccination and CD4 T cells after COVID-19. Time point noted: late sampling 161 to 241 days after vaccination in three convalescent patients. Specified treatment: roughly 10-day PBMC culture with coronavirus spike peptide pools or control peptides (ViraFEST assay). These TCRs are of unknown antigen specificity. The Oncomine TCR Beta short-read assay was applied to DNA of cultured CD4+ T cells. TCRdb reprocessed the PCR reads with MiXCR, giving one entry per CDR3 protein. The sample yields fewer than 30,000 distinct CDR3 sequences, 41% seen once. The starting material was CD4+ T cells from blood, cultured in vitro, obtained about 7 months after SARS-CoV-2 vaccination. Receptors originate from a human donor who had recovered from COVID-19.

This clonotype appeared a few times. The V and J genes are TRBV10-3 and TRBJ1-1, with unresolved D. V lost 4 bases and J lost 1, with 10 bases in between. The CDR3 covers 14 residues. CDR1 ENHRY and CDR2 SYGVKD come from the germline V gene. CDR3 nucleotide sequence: TGTGCCATCAGTGGCGAACGTGCGAACACTGAAGCTTTCTTT. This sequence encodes CAISGERANTEAFF.

In DNA form, the CDR3 reads TGCGCCAGCAGCTTTATCGGGGATCTACCCCTAGAGACCCAGTACTTC. Translated: CASSFIGDLPLETQYF. The rearrangement joins TRBV5-1 to TRBJ2-5; D might be TRBD2 (5 bases). The CDR3 covers 16 residues. CDR1 and CDR2 (germline): SGHRS, YFSETQ. The V end lost 2 bases, the J end lost 4 bases, and 18 bases lay between the germline ends.

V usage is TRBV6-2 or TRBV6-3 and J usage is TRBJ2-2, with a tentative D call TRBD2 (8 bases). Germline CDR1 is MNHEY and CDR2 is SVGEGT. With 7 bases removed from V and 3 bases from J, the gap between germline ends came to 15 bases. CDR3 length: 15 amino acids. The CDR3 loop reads CASKGAGGYTGELFF. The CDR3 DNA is TGTGCCAGCAAGGGGGCGGGAGGTTACACCGGGGAGCTGTTTTTT.

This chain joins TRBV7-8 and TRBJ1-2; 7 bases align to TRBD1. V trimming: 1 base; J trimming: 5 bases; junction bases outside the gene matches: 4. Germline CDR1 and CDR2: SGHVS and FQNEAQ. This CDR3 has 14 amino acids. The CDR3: CASSLEGTDYGYTF. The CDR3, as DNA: TGTGCCAGCAGCTTAGAGGGGACAGATTATGGCTACACCTTC.

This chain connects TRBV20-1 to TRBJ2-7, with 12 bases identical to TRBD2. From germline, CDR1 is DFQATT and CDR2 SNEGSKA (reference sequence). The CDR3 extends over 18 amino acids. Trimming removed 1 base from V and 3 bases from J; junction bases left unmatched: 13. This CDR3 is CSARGPPGASGRDYEQYF. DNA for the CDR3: TGCAGTGCTAGAGGCCCCCCCGGGGCTAGCGGGAGGGACTACGAGCAGTACTTC.

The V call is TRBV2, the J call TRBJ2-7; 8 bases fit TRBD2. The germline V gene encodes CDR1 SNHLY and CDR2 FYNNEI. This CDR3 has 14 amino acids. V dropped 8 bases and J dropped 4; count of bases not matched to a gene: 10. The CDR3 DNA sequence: TGTGCCAGCCAACTCGCGGGAGGACGATACGAGCAGTACTTC. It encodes CASQLAGGRYEQYF. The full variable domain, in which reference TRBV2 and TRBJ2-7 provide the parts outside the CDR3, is EPEVTQTPSHQVTQMGQEVILRCVPISNHLYFYWYRQILGQKVEFLVSFYNNEISEKSEIFDDQFSVERPDGSNFTLKIRSTKLEDSAMYFCASQLAGGRYEQYFGPGTRLTVT.

The CDR3 spells CASSESRDEAFF. CDR3 nucleotides: TGTGCCAGCAGTGAGAGTCGGGATGAAGCTTTCTTT. The rearrangement joins TRBV6-1 to TRBJ1-1, with D unresolved. Germline CDR1 reads MNHNS; CDR2 reads SASEGT. CDR3 length equals 12 residues. V shed 3 bases and J shed 7 bases, with 9 bases lying between them.

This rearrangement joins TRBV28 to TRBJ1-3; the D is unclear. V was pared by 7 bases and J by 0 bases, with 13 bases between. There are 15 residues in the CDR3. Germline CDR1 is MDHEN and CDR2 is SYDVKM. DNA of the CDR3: TGTGCCAGCACACGGGCGGGGAACTCTGGAAACACCATATATTTT. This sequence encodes CASTRAGNSGNTIYF.

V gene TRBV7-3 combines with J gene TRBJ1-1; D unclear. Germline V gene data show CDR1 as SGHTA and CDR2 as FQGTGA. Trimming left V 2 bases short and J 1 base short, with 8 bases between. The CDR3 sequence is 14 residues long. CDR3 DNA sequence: TGTGCCAGCAGCTTAGGATCTTCGAACACTGAAGCTTTCTTT. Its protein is CASSLGSSNTEAFF.

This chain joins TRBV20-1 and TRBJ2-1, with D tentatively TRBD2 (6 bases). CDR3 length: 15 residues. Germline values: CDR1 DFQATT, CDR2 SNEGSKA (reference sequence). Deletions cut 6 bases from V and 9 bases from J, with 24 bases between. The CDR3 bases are TGCAGTGCCCAAATTCGAACGACTAGAGTTCGTGAGCAGTTCTTC. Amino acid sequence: CSAQIRTTRVREQFF.

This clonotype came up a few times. CDR3 bases: TGTGCCAGTATGACAGTCAGTCAAGAGACCCAGTACTTC. Translating it yields CASMTVSQETQYF. The J gene is TRBJ2-5, the V gene TRBV6-1, with D possibly TRBD1 on 5 matching bases. Germline V CDR1 and CDR2: MNHNS, SASEGT. CDR3 length: 13 residues. Trimming cost V 9 bases and J 2 bases, with 13 bases left between them.

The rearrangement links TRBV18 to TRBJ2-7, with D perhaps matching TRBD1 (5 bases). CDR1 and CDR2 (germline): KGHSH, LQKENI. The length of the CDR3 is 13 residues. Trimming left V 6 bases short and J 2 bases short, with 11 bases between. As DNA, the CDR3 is TGTGCCAGCTCCCGAGACAGTGCCTACGAGCAGTACTTC. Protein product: CASSRDSAYEQYF.

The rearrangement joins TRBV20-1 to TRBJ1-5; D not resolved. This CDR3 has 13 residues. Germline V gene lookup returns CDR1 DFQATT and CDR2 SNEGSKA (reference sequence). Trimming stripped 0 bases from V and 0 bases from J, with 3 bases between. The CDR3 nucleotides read TGCAGTGCTAGAGAATTTAGCAATCAGCCCCAGCATTTT. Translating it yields CSAREFSNQPQHF.

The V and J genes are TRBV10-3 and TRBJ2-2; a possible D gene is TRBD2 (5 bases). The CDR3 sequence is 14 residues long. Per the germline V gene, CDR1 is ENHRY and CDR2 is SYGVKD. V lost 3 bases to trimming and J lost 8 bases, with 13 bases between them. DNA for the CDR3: TGTGCCATCAGTGACGAGGGCGTGAGGGGGGAGCTGTTTTTT. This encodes CAISDEGVRGELFF.

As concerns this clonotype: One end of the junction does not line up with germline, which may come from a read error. This chain's CDR3 is CASSLSGVGETQYF. The DNA for the CDR3 is TGTGCTAGCAGCTTATCTGGGGTGGGAGAGACCCAGTACTTC. The chain joins TRBV7-7 to TRBJ2-5; no definite D call. This CDR3 has 14 residues. Germline values: CDR1 SSHAT, CDR2 FNYEAQ (reference sequence).

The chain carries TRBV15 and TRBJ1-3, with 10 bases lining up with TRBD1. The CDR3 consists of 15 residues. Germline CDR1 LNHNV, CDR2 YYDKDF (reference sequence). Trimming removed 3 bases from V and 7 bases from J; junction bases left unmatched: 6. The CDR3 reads CATSSGTGEANTIYF. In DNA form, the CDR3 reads TGTGCCACCAGCAGTGGGACAGGGGAGGCGAACACCATATATTTT. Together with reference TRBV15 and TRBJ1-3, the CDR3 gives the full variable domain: DAMVIQNPRYQVTQFGKPVTLSCSQTLNHNVMYWYQQKSSQAPKLLFHYYDKDFNNEADTPDNFQSRRPNTSFCFLDIRSPGLGDTAMYLCATSSGTGEANTIYFGEGSWLTVV.

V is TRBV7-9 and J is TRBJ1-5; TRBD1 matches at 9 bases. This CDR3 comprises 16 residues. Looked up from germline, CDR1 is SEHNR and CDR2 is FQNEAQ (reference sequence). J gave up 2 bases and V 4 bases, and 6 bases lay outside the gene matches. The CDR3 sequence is CASSSWDREGNQPQHF. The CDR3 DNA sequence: TGTGCCAGCAGCTCCTGGGACAGGGAAGGCAATCAGCCCCAGCATTTT.

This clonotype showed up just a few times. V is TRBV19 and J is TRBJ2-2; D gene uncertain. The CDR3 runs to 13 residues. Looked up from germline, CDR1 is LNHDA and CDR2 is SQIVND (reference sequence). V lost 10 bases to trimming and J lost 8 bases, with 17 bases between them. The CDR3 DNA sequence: TGTGCCACCCATAGAGATAGGGCAGGGGAGCTGTTTTTT. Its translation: CATHRDRAGELFF.

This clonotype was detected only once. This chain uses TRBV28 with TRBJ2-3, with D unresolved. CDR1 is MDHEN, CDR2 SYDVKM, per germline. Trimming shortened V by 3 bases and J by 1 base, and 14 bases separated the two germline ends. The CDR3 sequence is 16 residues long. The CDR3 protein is CASSFKDFWGTDTQYF. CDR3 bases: TGTGCCAGCAGTTTTAAGGATTTTTGGGGCACAGATACGCAGTATTTT.

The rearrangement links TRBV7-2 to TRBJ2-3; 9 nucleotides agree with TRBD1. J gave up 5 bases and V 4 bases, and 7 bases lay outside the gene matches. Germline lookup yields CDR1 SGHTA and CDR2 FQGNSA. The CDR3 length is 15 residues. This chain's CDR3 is CASSSPGQGRDTQYF. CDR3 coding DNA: TGTGCCAGCAGCTCACCGGGACAGGGAAGAGATACGCAGTATTTT. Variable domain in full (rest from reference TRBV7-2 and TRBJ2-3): GAGVSQSPSNKVTEKGKDVELRCDPISGHTALYWYRQSLGQGLEFLIYFQGNSAPDKSGLPSDRFSAERTGGSVSTLTIQRTQQEDSAVYLCASSSPGQGRDTQYFGPGTRLTVL.

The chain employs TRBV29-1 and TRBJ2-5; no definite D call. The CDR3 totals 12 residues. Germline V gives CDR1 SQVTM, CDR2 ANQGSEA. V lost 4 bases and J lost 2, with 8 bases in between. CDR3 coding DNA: TGCAGCGTTGTGCCACAGCAAGAGACCCAGTACTTC. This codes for CSVVPQQETQYF.

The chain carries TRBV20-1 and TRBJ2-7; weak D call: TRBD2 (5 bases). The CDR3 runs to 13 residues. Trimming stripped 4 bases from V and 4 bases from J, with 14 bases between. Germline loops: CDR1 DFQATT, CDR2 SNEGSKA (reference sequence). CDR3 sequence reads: CSATKLVMYEQYF. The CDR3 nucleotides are TGCAGTGCTACCAAACTAGTTATGTACGAGCAGTACTTC.

The DNA for the CDR3 is TGTGCCAGCAGCTTAGTCCCGGGGCCAGATACGCAGTATTTT. As protein: CASSLVPGPDTQYF. The chain employs TRBV7-9 and TRBJ2-3; D tentatively fits TRBD1 or TRBD2 (5 bases each). Germline V gives CDR1 SEHNR, CDR2 FQNEAQ (reference sequence). The CDR3 is 14 amino acids. V was clipped by 1 base and J by 4 bases, with 9 bases between them.

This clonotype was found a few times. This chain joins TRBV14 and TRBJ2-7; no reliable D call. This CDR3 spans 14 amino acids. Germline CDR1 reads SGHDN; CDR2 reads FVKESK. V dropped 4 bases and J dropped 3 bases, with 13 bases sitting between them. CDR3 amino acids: CASSRGPTGYEQYF. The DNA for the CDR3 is TGTGCCAGCAGCCGAGGACCGACCGGCTACGAGCAGTACTTC.

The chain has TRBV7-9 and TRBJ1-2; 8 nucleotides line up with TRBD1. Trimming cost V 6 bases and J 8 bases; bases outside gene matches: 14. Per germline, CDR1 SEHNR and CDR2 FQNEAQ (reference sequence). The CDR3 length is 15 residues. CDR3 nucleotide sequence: TGTGCCAGCAGTCACCCGGGACAGGCCTCGGGAGGCTACACCTTC. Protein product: CASSHPGQASGGYTF.